This T cell receptor beta chain appears in the sequencing data of a study of OX40 agonist ivuxolimab in advanced cancers. Whole-study context: Ivuxolimab, which patients received intravenously every 2 weeks, was dosed at 0.01 to 10 mg/kg. Regarding the study as a whole: Certain nonresponding patients likewise had low normalized T-cell clonal expansion. Near-lowest levels of clonal expansion characterized partial responders at 0.1-3.0 mg/kg.

The CDR3 contains 14 residues. Germline V gene sequence: CDR1 LNHDA, CDR2 SQIVND (reference sequence). After removal of 3 bases from V and 6 bases from J, the junction contained 4 bases not matched to a gene. Samples of blood were obtained at baseline, on cycle 4 day 1, and on cycle 7 day 1. Repertoires were generated with immunoSEQ multiplex PCR, while TCRdb's copy carries only in-frame clones and drops some. Among 20,000 to 30,000 clones listed, 83% were seen once. Concerning this clone itself: Its antigen remains unidentified.

The receptor comes from an adult with an advanced solid tumor such as melanoma, head and neck, liver or kidney cancer. Sequencing was performed on CD4+ or CD8+ T cells sorted from blood, taken in a trial of the OX40 agonist ivuxolimab. This sequence joins TRBV19 and TRBJ2-7; TRBD1 matches 11 bases. This CDR3 reads CASSIGQGAFEQYF. CDR3 coding DNA: TGTGCCAGTAGTATTGGACAGGGGGCGTTCGAGCAGTACTTC.